Listed here are 27 T cell receptor beta chains from one sample, sequenced in a study of beta chain features in type 1 diabetes. Study results and caveats: Patients with Type 1 diabetes showed moderately but significantly shorter TCRB CDR3s in all four CD4+ subsets.

For these receptors, no antigen is known. The isolated RNA, all of it, was reverse transcribed, so expressed TCRB transcripts were what got sequenced. Generated by immunoSEQ multiplex PCR, the TCRdb table keeps only in-frame clones and is missing some. The sample shows hundreds of thousands of clones, 13% of them seen only once. Sequenced material: naive CD4+ T cells from blood. These receptor sequences come from a man between 18 and 35 years old with type 1 diabetes.

V gene TRBV19 combines with J gene TRBJ2-2, with 8 bases identical to TRBD1. From germline, CDR1 is LNHDA and CDR2 SQIVND (reference sequence). After removal of 5 bases from V and 4 bases from J, the junction contained 6 bases not matched to a gene. The CDR3 length is 15 residues. The CDR3 sequence is CASSLRTGSTGELFF. The CDR3 nucleotides are TGTGCCAGTAGTCTAAGGACAGGGAGCACCGGGGAGCTGTTTTTT.

In DNA form, the CDR3 reads TGTGCCAGCAGCTCAGGGCCGCAAGAGACCCAGTACTTC. Amino acids: CASSSGPQETQYF. The V call is TRBV13, the J call TRBJ2-5, with D perhaps TRBD1 (5 bases). The CDR3 has 13 residues. With 4 bases removed from V and 2 bases from J, the gap between germline ends came to 8 bases. CDR1 PRHDT and CDR2 FYEKMQ come from the germline V gene (reference sequence).

The chain recombines TRBV10-3 with TRBJ2-6; perhaps TRBD2 as D (6 bases). The CDR3 sequence is 15 residues long. Trimming left V 1 base short and J 6 bases short, with 10 bases between. The germline CDR1 and CDR2 sequences are ENHRY and SYGVKD. This chain's CDR3 is CAISEFGEAANVLTF. Here the CDR3 DNA reads TGTGCCATCAGTGAGTTTGGGGAGGCGGCCAACGTCCTGACTTTC.

This rearrangement joins TRBV10-1 to TRBJ1-4; 8 bases are shared with TRBD1. The CDR3 has 15 residues. Germline V gene sequence: CDR1 WNHNN, CDR2 SYGVQD (reference sequence). The trim removed 2 bases at V and 1 base at J, leaving 0 bases unmatched. The CDR3 is CASSEGQGTNEKLFF. CDR3 nucleotide sequence: TGCGCCAGCAGTGAGGGACAGGGAACTAATGAAAAACTGTTTTTT.

The J gene is TRBJ2-3, the V gene TRBV6-5; weak D call: TRBD2 (5 bases). This CDR3 is built from 16 residues. CDR1 and CDR2 from the germline V gene are MNHEY and SVGAGI. The V gene lost 0 bases and the J gene lost 4 bases, with 14 bases spanning the gap. CDR3 sequence reads: CASSYSTRGWSDTQYF. Here the CDR3 DNA reads TGTGCCAGCAGTTACTCGACACGGGGTTGGTCAGATACGCAGTATTTT.

A remark on this clone: Within the sample, other DNA sequences also encode this same CDR3. The chain employs TRBV19 and TRBJ1-1; 8 positions agree with TRBD1. Germline CDR1 is LNHDA and CDR2 is SQIVND (reference sequence). The CDR3 is 13 amino acids. V lost 6 bases and J lost 2; bases outside the gene matches: 2. The CDR3, as DNA: TGTGCCAGTAGCGGACAGGGAAACACTGAAGCTTTCTTT. Protein: CASSGQGNTEAFF.

This chain connects TRBV27 to TRBJ1-6, with TRBD1 matching over 7 bases. The V segment lost 6 bases and the J segment 9 bases; nucleotides outside the gene matches: 5. Germline assignment: CDR1 MNHEY and CDR2 SMNVEV (reference sequence). This CDR3 contains 13 residues. The CDR3 DNA reads as TGTGCCAGCAGGCCGCAGGGGGGTTCACCCCTCCACTTT. As protein: CASRPQGGSPLHF.

The CDR3 sequence is CASSEGEGSEQYF. CDR3 DNA: TGTGCCAGCAGTGAGGGGGAGGGTAGCGAGCAGTACTTC. The chain is built from TRBV6-1 and TRBJ2-7; TRBD2 matches 7 bases. Trimming at V came to 3 bases and at J to 6 bases, leaving 5 bases not matched to a gene. The CDR3 contains 13 residues. Germline CDR1 is MNHNS and CDR2 is SASEGT.

This chain connects TRBV2 to TRBJ1-2; 7 bases fit TRBD1. Germline lookup yields CDR1 SNHLY and CDR2 FYNNEI. The CDR3 sequence is 13 residues long. V lost 6 bases and J lost 6; bases outside the gene matches: 7. The CDR3 coding sequence is TGTGCCAGCAGGGCCGCGGGACAGCATGGCTACACCTTC. This sequence encodes CASRAAGQHGYTF. The variable domain in full, with the rest retrieved from reference TRBV2 and TRBJ1-2, is EPEVTQTPSHQVTQMGQEVILRCVPISNHLYFYWYRQILGQKVEFLVSFYNNEISEKSEIFDDQFSVERPDGSNFTLKIRSTKLEDSAMYFCASRAAGQHGYTFGSGTRLTVV.

The sample holds a few counts of this clone. The CDR3 sequence: CASSDDRGMNTEAFF. For the CDR3, the DNA is TGTGCCAGCAGCGACGACAGGGGGATGAACACTGAAGCTTTCTTT. This rearrangement joins TRBV9 to TRBJ1-1; 9 bases are shared with TRBD1. The V gene's germline CDR1 is SGDLS and CDR2 YYNGEE. V was clipped by 3 bases and J by 0 bases; unmatched bases: 3. The CDR3 spans 15 residues. Full variable domain (missing parts from reference TRBV9 and TRBJ1-1): DSGVTQTPKHLITATGQRVTLRCSPRSGDLSVYWYQQSLDQGLQFLIQYYNGEERAKGNILERFSAQQFPDLHSELNLSSLELGDSALYFCASSDDRGMNTEAFFGQGTRLTVV.

The chain joins TRBV14 to TRBJ1-2; D is unclear. V was shortened by 0 bases and J by 1 base, with 9 bases between the two germline ends. CDR3 length: 15 amino acids. Germline V gene sequence: CDR1 SGHDN, CDR2 FVKESK. CDR3 protein: CASSQDWPFNYGYTF. The DNA for the CDR3 is TGTGCCAGCAGCCAAGATTGGCCATTTAACTATGGCTACACCTTC.

This clone appeared a few times. Additional DNA sequences in this sample encode the identical CDR3. This chain connects TRBV5-4 to TRBJ2-3; D might be TRBD1 (5 bases). In germline, CDR1 is SGHNT, CDR2 YYREEE (reference sequence). The CDR3 is 13 residues long. Trimming took off 1 base at V and 4 bases at J, with 7 bases between the two ends. CDR3 sequence (DNA): TGTGCCAGCAGCTTGCAGGGCCCAGATACGCAGTATTTT. The encoded protein is CASSLQGPDTQYF.

There are a few counts of this clone. The V gene is TRBV25-1, the J gene TRBJ2-2; tentatively, D is TRBD1 or TRBD2 (5 bases each). V was pared by 3 bases and J by 0 bases, with 17 bases between. This CDR3 comprises 18 residues. Germline lookup yields CDR1 MGHDK and CDR2 SYGVNS. This CDR3 reads CASSDLSVEDTNTGELFF. CDR3 nucleotide sequence: TGTGCCAGCAGTGATTTAAGTGTGGAGGACACGAACACCGGGGAGCTGTTTTTT.

The table lists this clone with a few counts. Its ends do not fully match the called genes, so a read error is possible. The rearrangement joins TRBV29-1 to TRBJ1-2; TRBD1 aligns across 7 bases. CDR1 is SQVTM, CDR2 ANQGSEA, per germline. CDR3 size: 9 residues. The CDR3 sequence: CSVGGVQGF. In DNA, the CDR3 is TGCAGCGTCGGAGGGGTACAGGGGTTT.

This chain uses TRBV7-8 with TRBJ2-3; 9 bases agree with TRBD2. Trimming at V came to 0 bases and at J to 1 base, leaving 5 bases not matched to a gene. This CDR3 is built from 17 residues. Germline V gene lookup returns CDR1 SGHVS and CDR2 FQNEAQ. For the CDR3, the DNA is TGTGCCAGCAGCTTAGCGTCGAGACTAGCGGGCACAGATACGCAGTATTTT. Its translation: CASSLASRLAGTDTQYF.

This sequence joins TRBV6-5 and TRBJ1-1; possible D gene TRBD1, 5 bases. The V gene lost 7 bases and the J gene lost 1 base, with 10 bases spanning the gap. The CDR3 consists of 13 residues. Germline CDR1 MNHEY, CDR2 SVGAGI. CDR3 amino acids: CASTADRNTEAFF. DNA of the CDR3: TGTGCCAGCACCGCTGACAGGAACACTGAAGCTTTCTTT.

V usage is TRBV29-1 and J usage is TRBJ2-1; possibly TRBD2 for D (5 bases). This CDR3 is 16 amino acids long. Trimming removed 0 bases from V and 5 bases from J, with 17 bases in between. CDR1 and CDR2 (germline): SQVTM, ANQGSEA. The CDR3 loop reads CSVEDLTSRWNNEQFF. The CDR3 DNA reads as TGCAGCGTTGAAGATCTTACTAGTAGGTGGAACAATGAGCAGTTCTTC.

V gene TRBV30 combines with J gene TRBJ1-2; 10 bases fit TRBD1. In germline, CDR1 is GTSNPN, CDR2 SVGIG (reference sequence). V was clipped by 4 bases and J by 4 bases; unmatched bases: 9. The CDR3 sequence is 15 residues long. The CDR3 DNA reads as TGTGCCTGGAATACCGGGACAGGGGCTTTCTATGGCTACACCTTC. Translating it yields CAWNTGTGAFYGYTF.

The V call is TRBV30, the J call TRBJ2-3, with a weak D call TRBD2 (6 bases). This CDR3 region has 16 residues. Germline V CDR1 and CDR2: GTSNPN, SVGIG (reference sequence). V was cut by 1 base and J by 2 bases, with 16 bases left in between. The CDR3 loop reads CAWSEASARATDTQYF. CDR3 nucleotide sequence: TGTGCCTGGAGTGAGGCTAGCGCGCGGGCCACAGATACGCAGTATTTT.

The chain joins TRBV7-6 to TRBJ1-6, with a weak D call TRBD1 (5 bases). This CDR3 spans 16 amino acids. V was shortened by 5 bases and J by 7 bases, with 18 bases between the two germline ends. Germline V gene sequence: CDR1 SGHVS, CDR2 FNYEAQ. The CDR3 region has the DNA TGTGCCAGCAGCAACAGTGCTTCACAGGAGAATTCACCCCTCCACTTT. This encodes CASSNSASQENSPLHF.

This clone came up a few times. The chain employs TRBV29-1 and TRBJ2-5, with a possible D match to TRBD2 (5 bases). Deletions cut 7 bases from V and 3 bases from J, with 15 bases between. The germline CDR1 and CDR2 sequences are SQVTM and ANQGSEA. The CDR3 sequence is 13 residues long. The CDR3 sequence is CSAQGSGEETQYF. The CDR3 DNA reads as TGCAGCGCTCAAGGGAGCGGCGAAGAGACCCAGTACTTC.

This clone was counted only a few times. This chain uses TRBV4-1 with TRBJ2-7, with TRBD2 identical over 13 bases. Germline V lookup: CDR1 MGHRA, CDR2 YSYEKL. With 8 bases clipped from V and 5 bases from J, the junction kept 18 bases outside the gene matches. The CDR3 loop spans 18 amino acids. The CDR3 reads CASRTEPRKGLAGNEQYF. CDR3 sequence (DNA): TGCGCCAGCCGGACAGAGCCTCGAAAGGGACTAGCGGGAAACGAGCAGTACTTC.

This clone showed up just a few times. V is TRBV6-6 and J is TRBJ1-6; no clear D. This CDR3 has 16 residues. V was trimmed by 7 bases and J by 0 bases, leaving 13 bases between them. Germline-derived CDR1 and CDR2 are MNHNY and SVGAGI (reference sequence). The DNA of the CDR3 is TGTGCCAGCACCTTACAAGGGAGCTCCTATAATTCACCCCTCCACTTT. It is translated as CASTLQGSSYNSPLHF.

This clone came up a few times. The chain combines TRBV14 with TRBJ2-3; D uncertain. V was trimmed by 0 bases and J by 6 bases, leaving 13 bases between them. The CDR3 has 15 residues. The germline CDR1 and CDR2 sequences are SGHDN and FVKESK. CDR3 nucleotide sequence: TGTGCCAGCAGCCAAGATCTGGCACCTCCGGATACGCAGTATTTT. This gives the protein CASSQDLAPPDTQYF. The whole variable domain, remainder taken from reference TRBV14 and TRBJ2-3, is EAGVTQFPSHSVIEKGQTVTLRCDPISGHDNLYWYRRVMGKEIKFLLHFVKESKQDESGMPNNRFLAERTGGTYSTLKVQPAELEDSGVYFCASSQDLAPPDTQYFGPGTRLTVL.

This chain connects TRBV9 to TRBJ2-5; 8 bases match TRBD2. The CDR3 spans 16 residues. The germline gives CDR1 SGDLS, CDR2 YYNGEE. With V trimmed by 2 bases and J by 0 bases, 6 bases remained unmatched. CDR3 coding DNA: TGTGCCAGCAGCGTTGTAAGCGGGGGCCACCAAGAGACCCAGTACTTC. It yields the protein CASSVVSGGHQETQYF.

J is TRBJ1-1 and V is TRBV7-9; D gene uncertain. CDR1 SEHNR and CDR2 FQNEAQ come from the germline V gene (reference sequence). The CDR3 is made up of 17 amino acids. V was shortened by 1 base and J by 1 base, with 16 bases between the two germline ends. This CDR3 reads CASSLGSSRSANTEAFF. For the CDR3, the DNA is TGTGCCAGCAGCTTAGGATCCTCCAGGTCGGCGAACACTGAAGCTTTCTTT.

V is TRBV28 and J is TRBJ2-7, with TRBD2 identical over 9 bases. With V trimmed by 6 bases and J by 2 bases, 5 bases remained unmatched. CDR3 length: 14 residues. Germline V gives CDR1 MDHEN, CDR2 SYDVKM. The CDR3 nucleotides are TGTGCCAGCAGGGGGCTAGCGGGGACCTACGAGCAGTACTTC. It yields the protein CASRGLAGTYEQYF.